This TCR beta chain appears in the sequencing data of a study of blood T cell repertoires in COVID-19. Study-level background: The United States, Italy and Spain were the sources of the acute and convalescent COVID-19 samples.

V lost 5 bases, J lost 11 bases, and 8 bases stayed unmatched. The V gene's germline CDR1 is MDHEN and CDR2 SYDVKM. The CDR3 sequence is 14 residues long. Sequenced by immunoSEQ multiplex PCR; TCRdb stores in-frame clones only, minus some. The data hold about 84,000 clones, with less than 90% observed a single time. The V call is TRBV28, the J call TRBJ1-4; 10 bases are shared with TRBD1. Sequencing was carried out using peripheral blood. This receptor was taken from an older man with active or convalescent COVID-19. CDR3 sequence reads: CASSRTGGLRKLFF. CDR3 DNA sequence: TGTGCCAGCAGTCGGACAGGGGGGTTAAGGAAACTGTTTTTT.